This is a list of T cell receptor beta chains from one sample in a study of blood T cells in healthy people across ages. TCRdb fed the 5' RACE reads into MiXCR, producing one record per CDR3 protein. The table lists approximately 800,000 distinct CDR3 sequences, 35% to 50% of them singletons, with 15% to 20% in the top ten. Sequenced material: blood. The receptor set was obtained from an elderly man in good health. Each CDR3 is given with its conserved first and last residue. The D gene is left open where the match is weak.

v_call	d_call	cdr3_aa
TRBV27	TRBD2	CASSLRAPGTSGGTQYF
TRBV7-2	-	CASSLVGSQETQFF
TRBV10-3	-	CAISGGTPSTDTQYF
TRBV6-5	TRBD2	CASSLEAGVATGELFF
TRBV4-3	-	CASSPAKGGSWSYTF
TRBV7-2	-	CASSLEQISTDTQYF
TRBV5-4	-	CASMRGPSYEQYF
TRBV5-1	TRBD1	CASSWTGRNSPLHF
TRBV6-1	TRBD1	CGSTGGSYEQYF
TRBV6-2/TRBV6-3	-	CASGLIAYEQYF
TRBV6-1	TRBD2	CASSPSPSGRGETQYF